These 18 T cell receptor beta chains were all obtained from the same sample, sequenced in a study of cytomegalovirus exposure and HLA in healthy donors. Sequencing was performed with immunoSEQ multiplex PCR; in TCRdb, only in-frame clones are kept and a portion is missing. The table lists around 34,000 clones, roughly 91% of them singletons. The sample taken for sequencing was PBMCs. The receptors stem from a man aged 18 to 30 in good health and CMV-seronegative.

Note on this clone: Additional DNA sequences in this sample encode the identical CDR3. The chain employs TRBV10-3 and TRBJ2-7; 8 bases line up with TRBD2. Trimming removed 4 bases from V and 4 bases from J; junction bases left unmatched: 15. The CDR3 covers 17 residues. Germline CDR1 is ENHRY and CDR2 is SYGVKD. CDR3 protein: CAISAPTKREMRYEQYF. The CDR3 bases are TGTGCCATCAGTGCCCCCACAAAGCGGGAGATGAGATACGAGCAGTACTTC.

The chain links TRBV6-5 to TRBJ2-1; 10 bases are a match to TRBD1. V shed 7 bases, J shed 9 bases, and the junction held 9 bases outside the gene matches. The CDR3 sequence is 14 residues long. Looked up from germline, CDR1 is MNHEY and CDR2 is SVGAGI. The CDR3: CASNRQGARGEQFF. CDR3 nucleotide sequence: TGTGCCAGCAACCGACAGGGGGCCCGGGGTGAGCAGTTCTTC.

The CDR3 region is CASSWTGGNQPQHF. CDR3 DNA sequence: TGTGCCAGCAGCTGGACAGGCGGCAATCAGCCCCAGCATTTT. The rearrangement joins TRBV27 to TRBJ1-5, with TRBD1 matching 7 bases. Germline loops: CDR1 MNHEY, CDR2 SMNVEV (reference sequence). The CDR3 length is 14 residues. V gave up 6 bases and J gave up 2 bases; unmatched junction bases: 4.

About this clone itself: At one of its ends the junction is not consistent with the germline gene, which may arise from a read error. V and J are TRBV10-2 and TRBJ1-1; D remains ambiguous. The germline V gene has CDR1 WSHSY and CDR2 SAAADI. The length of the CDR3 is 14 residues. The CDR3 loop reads CATSERRPVDEAFF. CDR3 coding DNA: TGCGCCACCAGTGAACGGCGGCCGGTGGATGAAGCTTTCTTT.

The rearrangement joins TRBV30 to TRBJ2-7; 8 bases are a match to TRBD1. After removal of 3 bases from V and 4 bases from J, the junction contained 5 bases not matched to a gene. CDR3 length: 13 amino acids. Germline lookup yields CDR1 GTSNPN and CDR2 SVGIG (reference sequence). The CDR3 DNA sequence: TGTGCCTGGAGCTCAGGGGGCGATTACGAGCAGTACTTC. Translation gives CAWSSGGDYEQYF.

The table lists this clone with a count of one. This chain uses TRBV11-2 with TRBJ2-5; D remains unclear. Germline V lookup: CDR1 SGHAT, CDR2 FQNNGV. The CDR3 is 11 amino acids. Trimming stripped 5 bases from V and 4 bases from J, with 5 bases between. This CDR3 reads CASSARETQYF. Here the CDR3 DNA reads TGTGCCAGCAGCGCGCGAGAGACCCAGTACTTC.

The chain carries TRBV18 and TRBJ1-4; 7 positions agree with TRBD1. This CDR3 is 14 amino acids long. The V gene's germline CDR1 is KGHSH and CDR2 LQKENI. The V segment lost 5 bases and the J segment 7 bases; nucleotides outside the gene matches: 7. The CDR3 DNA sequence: TGTGCCAGCTCAGGTACAGGGGCTGGTGAAAAACTGTTTTTT. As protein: CASSGTGAGEKLFF.

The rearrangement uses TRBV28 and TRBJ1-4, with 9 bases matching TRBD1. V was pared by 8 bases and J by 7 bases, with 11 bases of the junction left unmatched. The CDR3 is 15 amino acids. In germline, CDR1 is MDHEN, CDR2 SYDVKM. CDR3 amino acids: CASRKDRGKGEKLFF. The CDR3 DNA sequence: TGTGCCAGCCGTAAGGACAGGGGTAAGGGTGAAAAACTGTTTTTT.

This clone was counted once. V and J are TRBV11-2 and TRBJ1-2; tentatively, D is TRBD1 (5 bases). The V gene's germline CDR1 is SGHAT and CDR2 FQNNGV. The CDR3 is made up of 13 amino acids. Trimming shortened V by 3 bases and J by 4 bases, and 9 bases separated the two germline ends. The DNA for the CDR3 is TGTGCCAGCAGCTTCGCAGGGCTCTATGGCTACACCTTC. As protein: CASSFAGLYGYTF.

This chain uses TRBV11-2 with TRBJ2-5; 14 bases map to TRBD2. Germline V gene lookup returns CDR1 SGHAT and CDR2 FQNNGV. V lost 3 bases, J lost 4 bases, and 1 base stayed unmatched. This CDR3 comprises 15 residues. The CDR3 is CASSFGTSGGETQYF. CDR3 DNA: TGTGCCAGCAGCTTTGGGACTAGCGGGGGAGAGACCCAGTACTTC.

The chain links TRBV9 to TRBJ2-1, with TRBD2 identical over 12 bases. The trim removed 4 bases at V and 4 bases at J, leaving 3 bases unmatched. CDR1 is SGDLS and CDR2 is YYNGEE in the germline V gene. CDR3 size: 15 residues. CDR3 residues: CASSFGLAGYNEQFF. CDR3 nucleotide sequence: TGTGCCAGCAGCTTCGGACTAGCGGGGTACAATGAGCAGTTCTTC.

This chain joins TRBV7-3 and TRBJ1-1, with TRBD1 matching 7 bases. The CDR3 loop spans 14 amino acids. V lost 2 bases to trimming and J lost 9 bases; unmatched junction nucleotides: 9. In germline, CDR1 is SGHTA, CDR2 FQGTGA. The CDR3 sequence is CASSLGQGENKAFF. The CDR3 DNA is TGTGCCAGCAGCTTAGGGCAGGGGGAAAATAAAGCTTTCTTT.

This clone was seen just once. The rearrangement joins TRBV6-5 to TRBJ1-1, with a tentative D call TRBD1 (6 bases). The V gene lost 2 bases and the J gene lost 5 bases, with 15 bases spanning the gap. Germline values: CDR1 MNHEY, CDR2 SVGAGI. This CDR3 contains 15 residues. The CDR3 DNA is TGTGCCAGCAGTTACCCGGCAGGGGAGGGGACTGAAGCTTTCTTT. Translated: CASSYPAGEGTEAFF.

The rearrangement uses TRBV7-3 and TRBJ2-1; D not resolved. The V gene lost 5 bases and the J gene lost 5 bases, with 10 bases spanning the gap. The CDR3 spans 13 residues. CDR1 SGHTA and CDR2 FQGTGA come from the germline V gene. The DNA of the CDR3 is TGTGCCAGCAGCCTAGGCTTGGACAATGAGCAGTTCTTC. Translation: CASSLGLDNEQFF. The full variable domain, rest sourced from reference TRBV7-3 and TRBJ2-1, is GAGVSQTPSNKVTEKGKYVELRCDPISGHTALYWYRQSLGQGPEFLIYFQGTGAADDSGLPNDRFFAVRPEGSVSTLKIQRTERGDSAVYLCASSLGLDNEQFFGPGTRLTVL.

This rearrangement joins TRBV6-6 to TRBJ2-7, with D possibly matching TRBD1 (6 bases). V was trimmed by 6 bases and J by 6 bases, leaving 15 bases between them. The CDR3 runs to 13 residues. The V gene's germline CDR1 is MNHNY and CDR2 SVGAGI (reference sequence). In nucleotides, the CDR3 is TGTGCCAGCAGCTCCCTATTGGGGGCCGAGCAGTACTTC. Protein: CASSSLLGAEQYF.

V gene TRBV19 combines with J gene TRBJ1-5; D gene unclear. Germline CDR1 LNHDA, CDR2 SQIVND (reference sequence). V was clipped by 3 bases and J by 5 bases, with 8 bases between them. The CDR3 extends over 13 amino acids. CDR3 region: CASSMVSDQPQHF. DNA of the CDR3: TGTGCCAGTAGTATGGTGTCAGATCAGCCCCAGCATTTT.

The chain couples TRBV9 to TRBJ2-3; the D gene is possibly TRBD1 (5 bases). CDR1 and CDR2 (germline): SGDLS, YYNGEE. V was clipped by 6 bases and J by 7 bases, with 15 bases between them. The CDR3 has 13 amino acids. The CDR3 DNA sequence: TGTGCCAGCACACCCCCAGGGTCTTATACGCAGTATTTT. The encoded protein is CASTPPGSYTQYF. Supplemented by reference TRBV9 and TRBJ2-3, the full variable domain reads DSGVTQTPKHLITATGQRVTLRCSPRSGDLSVYWYQQSLDQGLQFLIQYYNGEERAKGNILERFSAQQFPDLHSELNLSSLELGDSALYFCASTPPGSYTQYFGPGTRLTVL.

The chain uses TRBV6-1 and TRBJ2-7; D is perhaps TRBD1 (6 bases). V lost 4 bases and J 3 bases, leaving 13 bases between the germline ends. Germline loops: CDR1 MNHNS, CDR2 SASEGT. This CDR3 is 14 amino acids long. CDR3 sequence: CASSVAGVNYEQYF. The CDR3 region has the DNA TGTGCCAGCAGTGTGGCAGGGGTCAACTACGAGCAGTACTTC.